Listed below are T cell receptor beta chains from one sample, sequenced in a study of early T cells in non-severe SARS-CoV-2 infection. From the 5' RACE reads, TCRdb called clonotypes with MiXCR, one entry per CDR3 protein. The sample shows approximately 69,000 distinct CDR3 sequences, 12% of them seen only once. Input material: whole blood. Receptors were obtained from an adult who was a healthcare worker with PCR-confirmed SARS-CoV-2 infection or an uninfected control (not recorded which). Both conserved end residues are part of each CDR3. D genes are given only for firm matches. Clone size appears in some rows only: once, few, many, or a class for an expanded clone.

>TRBV28|TRBJ2-7|14|many|TRBD1
TGTGCCAGCACCTCAGGGGGCGCATATTACGAGCAGTACTTC
CASTSGGAYYEQYF
>TRBV6-1|TRBJ2-7|13|-|-
TGTGCCAGCAGCCCGGGACTCCCCTACGAGCAGTACTTC
CASSPGLPYEQYF
>TRBV7-9|TRBJ2-1|16|few|TRBD2
TGTGCCAGCAGCTTAGGGCTAGCGGGACACTTCAATGAGCAGTTCTTC
CASSLGLAGHFNEQFF
>TRBV24-1|TRBJ1-5|12|many|-
TGTGCCACCAGTGACGGGAATCAGCCCCAGCATTTT
CATSDGNQPQHF
>TRBV29-1|TRBJ2-1|14|many|-
TGCAGCGTTGGGGCCCCTACGTTGGGCAATGAGCAGTTCTTC
CSVGAPTLGNEQFF
>TRBV9|TRBJ2-1|16|many|-
TGTGCCAGCAGCCCCGTGGAGGGCCTCTCCTACAATGAGCAGTTCTTC
CASSPVEGLSYNEQFF
>TRBV12-3/TRBV12-4|TRBJ1-1|12|many|-
TGTGCCAGCAGTTCGCTGGGCGCTGAAGCTTTCTTT
CASSSLGAEAFF
>TRBV7-2|TRBJ2-7|16|few|TRBD1
TGTGCCAGCAGCACCTATCACAGGGGGCGGAGGTACGAGCAGTACTTC
CASSTYHRGRRYEQYF
>TRBV5-1|TRBJ2-1|11|many|-
TGCGCCAGCAGTTCCGGGAATGAGCAGTTCTTC
CASSSGNEQFF
>TRBV27|TRBJ2-5|17|-|-
TGTGCCAGCAGTTTATCTGTCGGACAGTCTAGATCAGAGACCCAGTACTTC
CASSLSVGQSRSETQYF
>TRBV28|TRBJ2-1|16|few|TRBD1
TGTGCCAGCACCGATCCAACAGGGGGGATGGACAATGAGCAGTTCTTC
CASTDPTGGMDNEQFF
>TRBV25-1|TRBJ2-5|16|many|-
TGTGCCAGCAGTGGAACGCATGCCGTAAACCAAGAGACCCAGTACTTC
CASSGTHAVNQETQYF
>TRBV2|TRBJ2-1|16|many|TRBD1
TGTGCCAGCAGTGAAGAGACAGGGGGCGTTTTGGATGAGCAGTTCTTC
CASSEETGGVLDEQFF
>TRBV5-6|TRBJ2-5|16|-|TRBD2
TGTGCCAGCAGCTCCGACGGCAGCGGGAGGGAGGAGACCCAGTACTTC
CASSSDGSGREETQYF
>TRBV12-3/TRBV12-4|TRBJ2-1|11|few|-
TGTGCCAGCAGTCGGAACAATGAGCAGTTCTTC
CASSRNNEQFF
>TRBV29-1|TRBJ2-7|12|-|-
TGCAGCGGCTACCGCTCCGGGTACGAGCAGTACTTC
CSGYRSGYEQYF
>TRBV5-1|TRBJ2-5|11|few|-
TGCGCCAGCAGCTTGCGGTTCACGCAGTACTTC
CASSLRFTQYF
>TRBV28|TRBJ2-3|14|many|-
TGTGCCAGCAGTGGGGAGGATAACACAGATACGCAGTATTTT
CASSGEDNTDTQYF
>TRBV7-7|TRBJ2-2|13|few|TRBD1
TGTGCCAGCAGCGGACAGGCCACCGGGGAGCTGTTTTTT
CASSGQATGELFF
>TRBV3-1|TRBJ2-1|18|few|-
TGTGCCAGCAGCCCATTTCGTGGCGGGGGCGAGACCTACAATGAGCAGTTCTTC
CASSPFRGGGETYNEQFF
>TRBV24-1|TRBJ2-1|17|many|-
TGTGCCACCAGTGATGCCGGGTCTACCTTTTCCTACAATGAGCAGTTCTTC
CATSDAGSTFSYNEQFF
>TRBV30|TRBJ1-5|15|many|-
TGTGCCTGGAGTCCACGGGGAAAGGGGGTTCAGCCCCAGCATTTT
CAWSPRGKGVQPQHF
>TRBV7-9|TRBJ2-5|11|many|-
TGTGCCAGCAGCGAGAAAGGGACCCAGTACTTC
CASSEKGTQYF
>TRBV7-2|TRBJ2-7|15|few|TRBD2
TGTGCCAGCAGCTCCCGGACTAGCGGGAGGTACGAGCAGTACTTC
CASSSRTSGRYEQYF